The rows below give T cell receptor beta chains drawn from one sample of a study of shared clonotypes between healthy human individuals. The protocol was immunoSEQ multiplex PCR, while the TCRdb copy is restricted to in-frame clones and leaves out a portion. This table holds around 1,900,000 clones, roughly 95% found once. What was sequenced was naive CD8+ T cells from PBMCs. These receptors all stem from a man aged 18 to 29 in good health. Some clones in this sample may be carry-over from other donors' samples. The CDR3 runs from the conserved cysteine through the conserved F or W. Each record gives: CDR3 protein, CDR3 DNA, clone size, D gene, CDR3 length, J gene, V gene. D genes are given only for firm matches. Clone size is stated in some rows and not others, as once, few, many or a class when expanded.

cdr3_aa: CASSLSGTGSTEAFF
cdr3_nt: TGTGCCAGCAGCCTTTCCGGGACAGGGTCCACTGAAGCTTTCTTT
clone_size: NA
d_call: TRBD1
cdr3_length: 15
j_call: TRBJ1-1
v_call: TRBV6-6

cdr3_aa: CASSVWPSSPLGQFF
cdr3_nt: TGTGCCAGCAGCGTATGGCCCAGCTCCCCCCTTGGGCAGTTCTTC
clone_size: NA
d_call: NA
cdr3_length: 15
j_call: TRBJ2-1
v_call: TRBV9

cdr3_aa: CASSEALRAAKHEQYF
cdr3_nt: TGTGCCAGCAGTGAAGCGCTTCGGGCGGCCAAACACGAGCAGTACTTC
clone_size: NA
d_call: NA
cdr3_length: 16
j_call: TRBJ2-7
v_call: TRBV2

cdr3_aa: CASSRNLNEQFF
cdr3_nt: TGCGCCAGCAGCCGGAACCTCAATGAGCAGTTCTTC
clone_size: NA
d_call: NA
cdr3_length: 12
j_call: TRBJ2-1
v_call: TRBV5-1

cdr3_aa: CTTGVSGYTF
cdr3_nt: TGCACGACGGGGGTCTCGGGCTACACCTTC
clone_size: NA
d_call: NA
cdr3_length: 10
j_call: TRBJ1-2
v_call: TRBV29-1

cdr3_aa: CSVDDRGGRETQYF
cdr3_nt: TGCAGCGTTGACGACAGGGGAGGTCGGGAGACCCAGTACTTC
clone_size: NA
d_call: TRBD1
cdr3_length: 14
j_call: TRBJ2-5
v_call: TRBV29-1

cdr3_aa: CASSFLSLNTGELFF
cdr3_nt: TGTGCCAGCAGTTTCCTCAGCTTGAACACCGGGGAGCTGTTTTTT
clone_size: NA
d_call: NA
cdr3_length: 15
j_call: TRBJ2-2
v_call: TRBV28

cdr3_aa: CASSLAYLDRVEQYF
cdr3_nt: TGTGCCAGCAGCTTGGCCTACTTGGACAGGGTCGAGCAGTACTTC
clone_size: NA
d_call: TRBD1
cdr3_length: 15
j_call: TRBJ2-7
v_call: TRBV5-6

cdr3_aa: CASSPRRAEGYEQYF
cdr3_nt: TGTGCCAGCAGCCCCCGGAGGGCCGAGGGGTACGAGCAGTACTTC
clone_size: once
d_call: NA
cdr3_length: 15
j_call: TRBJ2-7
v_call: TRBV6-1

cdr3_aa: CASSAAGGHIAGELFF
cdr3_nt: TGTGCCAGCAGCGCAGCGGGAGGGCATATAGCCGGGGAGCTGTTTTTT
clone_size: NA
d_call: TRBD2
cdr3_length: 16
j_call: TRBJ2-2
v_call: TRBV9

cdr3_aa: CASSWRTSARFYEQYF
cdr3_nt: TGTGCCAGCAGTTGGCGAACTAGTGCCCGGTTCTACGAGCAGTACTTC
clone_size: NA
d_call: NA
cdr3_length: 16
j_call: TRBJ2-7
v_call: TRBV28

cdr3_aa: CASSLRQANYEQYF
cdr3_nt: TGTGCCAGCAGTTTAAGACAGGCTAATTACGAGCAGTACTTC
clone_size: NA
d_call: NA
cdr3_length: 14
j_call: TRBJ2-7
v_call: TRBV27

cdr3_aa: CASSLIIRQRKTEAFF
cdr3_nt: TGTGCCAGCAGCTTGATTATCCGACAAAGGAAAACTGAAGCTTTCTTT
clone_size: NA
d_call: NA
cdr3_length: 16
j_call: TRBJ1-1
v_call: TRBV5-5

cdr3_aa: CASSLPGSEPYEQYF
cdr3_nt: TGTGCCAGCAGCTTACCAGGGAGTGAACCCTACGAGCAGTACTTC
clone_size: NA
d_call: NA
cdr3_length: 15
j_call: TRBJ2-7
v_call: TRBV7-8

cdr3_aa: CASSLNRGQFF
cdr3_nt: TGTGCCAGCAGCTTAAATAGGGGACAGTTCTTC
clone_size: NA
d_call: NA
cdr3_length: 11
j_call: TRBJ2-1
v_call: TRBV11-2

cdr3_aa: CASSLAQERVTYNEQFF
cdr3_nt: TGCGCCAGCAGCTTGGCGCAAGAACGAGTTACTTACAATGAGCAGTTCTTC
clone_size: NA
d_call: NA
cdr3_length: 17
j_call: TRBJ2-1
v_call: TRBV5-1

cdr3_aa: CASSPSGGLVPFEQFF
cdr3_nt: TGTGCCAGCAGTCCGTCGGGGGGACTAGTACCCTTTGAGCAGTTCTTC
clone_size: NA
d_call: TRBD2
cdr3_length: 16
j_call: TRBJ2-1
v_call: TRBV27

cdr3_aa: CASSSQGSGERGGYTF
cdr3_nt: TGTGCCAGCAGCTCGCAGGGTTCGGGGGAACGGGGTGGCTACACCTTC
clone_size: once
d_call: NA
cdr3_length: 16
j_call: TRBJ1-2
v_call: TRBV5-4

cdr3_aa: CASSQDANRAYEQYF
cdr3_nt: TGCGCCAGCAGCCAAGATGCGAACAGGGCATACGAGCAGTACTTC
clone_size: NA
d_call: NA
cdr3_length: 15
j_call: TRBJ2-7
v_call: TRBV4-1

cdr3_aa: CASSQDRAAGGQETQYF
cdr3_nt: TGCGCCAGCAGCCAAGACCGGGCAGCGGGAGGGCAAGAGACCCAGTACTTC
clone_size: once
d_call: TRBD2
cdr3_length: 17
j_call: TRBJ2-5
v_call: TRBV4-1

cdr3_aa: CAWSVLGGQETQYF
cdr3_nt: TGTGCCTGGAGTGTTTTGGGTGGGCAAGAGACCCAGTACTTC
clone_size: NA
d_call: NA
cdr3_length: 14
j_call: TRBJ2-5
v_call: TRBV30

cdr3_aa: CASSYSGPADEQFF
cdr3_nt: TGTGCCAGCAGTTACTCTGGACCTGCCGATGAGCAGTTCTTC
clone_size: NA
d_call: NA
cdr3_length: 14
j_call: TRBJ2-1
v_call: TRBV6-5

cdr3_aa: CASSYSAAANGLTF
cdr3_nt: TGTGCCAGCAGTTACAGCGCGGCGGCCAACGGCCTGACTTTC
clone_size: NA
d_call: NA
cdr3_length: 14
j_call: TRBJ2-6
v_call: TRBV6-5

cdr3_aa: CSVELAMIAGGPLRTDTQYF
cdr3_nt: TGCAGCGTTGAGTTGGCTATGATAGCGGGAGGGCCGCTCCGGACAGATACGCAGTATTTT
clone_size: NA
d_call: TRBD2
cdr3_length: 20
j_call: TRBJ2-3
v_call: TRBV29-1

cdr3_aa: CASSQGLRTKYEQYF
cdr3_nt: TGTGCCAGCAGCCAAGGTTTGCGGACAAAATACGAGCAGTACTTC
clone_size: NA
d_call: NA
cdr3_length: 15
j_call: TRBJ2-7
v_call: TRBV4-2

cdr3_aa: CASSIATGGTGELFF
cdr3_nt: TGTGCCAGTAGTATTGCGACAGGGGGAACCGGGGAGCTGTTTTTT
clone_size: NA
d_call: TRBD1
cdr3_length: 15
j_call: TRBJ2-2
v_call: TRBV19

cdr3_aa: CASSIIFGGQLTDTQYF
cdr3_nt: TGTGCCAGTAGTATAATATTCGGGGGGCAGTTGACAGATACGCAGTATTTT
clone_size: once
d_call: NA
cdr3_length: 17
j_call: TRBJ2-3
v_call: TRBV19

cdr3_aa: CASSPPAGADRIMNTEAFF
cdr3_nt: TGTGCCAGCAGCCCACCCGCAGGGGCCGATCGGATTATGAACACTGAAGCTTTCTTT
clone_size: NA
d_call: NA
cdr3_length: 19
j_call: TRBJ1-1
v_call: TRBV11-2

cdr3_aa: CASSPDPLLTKNIQYF
cdr3_nt: TGTGCCAGCAGTCCTGACCCGCTCCTGACCAAAAACATTCAGTACTTC
clone_size: NA
d_call: NA
cdr3_length: 16
j_call: TRBJ2-4
v_call: TRBV28

cdr3_aa: CASSLMAREAFF
cdr3_nt: TGTGCCAGCAGCTTAATGGCCCGTGAAGCTTTCTTT
clone_size: NA
d_call: NA
cdr3_length: 12
j_call: TRBJ1-1
v_call: TRBV7-9

cdr3_aa: CASSSWKGSSYEQYF
cdr3_nt: TGTGCCAGCAGTTCCTGGAAGGGGAGCTCCTACGAGCAGTACTTC
clone_size: once
d_call: NA
cdr3_length: 15
j_call: TRBJ2-7
v_call: TRBV6-1

cdr3_aa: CASSLSWTGDQPQHF
cdr3_nt: TGTGCCAGCAGCTTATCCTGGACAGGGGATCAGCCCCAGCATTTT
clone_size: NA
d_call: TRBD1
cdr3_length: 15
j_call: TRBJ1-5
v_call: TRBV7-8

cdr3_aa: CASSPRTGGSHEQYF
cdr3_nt: TGTGCCAGCAGTCCCCGGACAGGGGGTTCACACGAGCAGTACTTC
clone_size: NA
d_call: TRBD1
cdr3_length: 15
j_call: TRBJ2-7
v_call: TRBV28

cdr3_aa: CASSMGGADTGELFF
cdr3_nt: TGTGCCAGTAGTATGGGAGGGGCGGACACCGGGGAGCTGTTTTTT
clone_size: few
d_call: TRBD2
cdr3_length: 15
j_call: TRBJ2-2
v_call: TRBV19

cdr3_aa: CASSSTTVNYEQYF
cdr3_nt: TGTGCCAGCAGCTCAACGACAGTGAACTACGAGCAGTACTTC
clone_size: NA
d_call: NA
cdr3_length: 14
j_call: TRBJ2-7
v_call: TRBV7-9

cdr3_aa: CASSSDRTNYGYTF
cdr3_nt: TGTGCCAGCAGCTCGGACAGGACAAACTATGGCTACACCTTC
clone_size: NA
d_call: TRBD1
cdr3_length: 14
j_call: TRBJ1-2
v_call: TRBV7-8

cdr3_aa: CASSRPGTSDYNEQFF
cdr3_nt: TGTGCCAGCAGCCGCCCCGGGACTAGCGACTACAATGAGCAGTTCTTC
clone_size: NA
d_call: TRBD2
cdr3_length: 16
j_call: TRBJ2-1
v_call: TRBV14